One and the same sample provided the 22 T cell receptor beta chains below, sequenced in a study of CD8 T cells in Susac syndrome. When the RNA was reverse transcribed, random hexamers were used with an input of about 0.45 to 1 ug. MiXCR, run by TCRdb on the immunoSEQ multiplex PCR reads, gives a single entry per CDR3 protein. The sample has over 95,000 distinct CDR3 sequences; around 90% are singletons. The sequenced sample was CD4+ T cells from PBMCs. These receptors all stem from a human donor in good health.

V gene TRBV2 combines with J gene TRBJ2-3; 10 bases are shared with TRBD1. Germline assignment: CDR1 SNHLY and CDR2 FYNNEI. This CDR3 has 15 amino acids. CDR3: CGTGGLAGTTDTQYF. The CDR3, as DNA: TGTGGGACAGGGGGTCTAGCGGGTACCACAGATACGCAGTATTTT.

The chain uses TRBV6-5 and TRBJ1-5, with D tentatively TRBD1 (5 bases). The V end was cut by 0 bases, the J end by 4 bases, with 19 bases between. CDR3 length: 18 residues. The V gene's germline CDR1 is MNHEY and CDR2 SVGAGI. The CDR3 loop reads CASSYSGVTVDGNQPQHF. CDR3 nucleotides: TGTGCCAGCAGTTACTCAGGGGTCACAGTTGATGGAAATCAGCCCCAGCATTTT.

The CDR3 sequence: CASSDSAGTVTGELFF. CDR3 in DNA: TGTGCCAGCAGTGACTCGGCAGGGACGGTCACCGGGGAGCTGTTTTTT. The genes are TRBV6-4 and TRBJ2-2, with D perhaps being TRBD1 or TRBD2 (5 bases each). V was trimmed by 0 bases and J by 4 bases, leaving 12 bases between them. Germline V gives CDR1 MRHNA, CDR2 SNTAGT. There are 16 residues in the CDR3.

The J gene is TRBJ2-7, the V gene TRBV6-2 or TRBV6-3, with 9 bases fitting TRBD2. CDR3 length: 16 amino acids. CDR1 is MNHEY, CDR2 SVGEGT, per germline. Trimming at V came to 6 bases and at J to 3 bases, leaving 12 bases not matched to a gene. CDR3 coding DNA: TGTGCCAGCAGCGAAACCCTAGCGGGGAGTCTCTACGAGCAGTACTTC. Protein product: CASSETLAGSLYEQYF.

The CDR3, as DNA: TGTGCCAGCAGCGTGACAGGGTTGAACACTGAAGCTTTCTTT. This translates into CASSVTGLNTEAFF. The chain has TRBV9 and TRBJ1-1; 7 bases are shared with TRBD1. V was pared by 2 bases and J by 0 bases, with 1 base of the junction left unmatched. This CDR3 has 14 residues. Germline V lookup: CDR1 SGDLS, CDR2 YYNGEE.

V is TRBV30 and J is TRBJ1-5, with TRBD1 as a possible D gene (5 bases). The CDR3 has 12 residues. V lost 0 bases and J lost 11, with 11 bases in between. Germline V gene data show CDR1 as GTSNPN and CDR2 as SVGIG (reference sequence). The CDR3 DNA follows: TGTGCCTGGAGTGTACCTCGAGGGGCCCAGCATTTT. Translating it yields CAWSVPRGAQHF.

This sequence joins TRBV19 and TRBJ2-1; the D gene could be TRBD1 or TRBD2 (6 bases each). The V gene lost 7 bases and the J gene lost 3 bases, with 10 bases spanning the gap. The germline V gene encodes CDR1 LNHDA and CDR2 SQIVND (reference sequence). CDR3 length equals 13 residues. The CDR3 DNA sequence: TGTGCCAGTACAGGGGACTTCTACAATGAGCAGTTCTTC. As protein: CASTGDFYNEQFF.

The rearrangement uses TRBV6-5 and TRBJ2-7; D gene uncertain. From germline, CDR1 is MNHEY and CDR2 SVGAGI. V dropped 6 bases and J dropped 0 bases, with 12 bases sitting between them. The CDR3 length is 14 residues. CDR3 sequence reads: CASRPRLGSYEQYF. The DNA for the CDR3 is TGTGCCAGCAGACCCCGACTGGGCTCCTACGAGCAGTACTTC.

The V call is TRBV5-1, the J call TRBJ2-1; perhaps TRBD2 as D (7 bases). V gave up 1 base and J gave up 10 bases, with 24 bases separating them. This CDR3 comprises 17 residues. The V gene's germline CDR1 is SGHRS and CDR2 YFSETQ. The CDR3 reads CASSLISSLGGQREQFF. The DNA for the CDR3 is TGCGCCAGCAGCTTGATCTCCTCTCTGGGGGGGCAAAGAGAGCAGTTCTTC.

Written as DNA, the CDR3 is TGTGCCAGCAGCCAAGCCCAGGGGGCCCGTGGGGAGCTGTTTTTT. Protein: CASSQAQGARGELFF. This sequence joins TRBV14 and TRBJ2-2, with TRBD1 matching 8 bases. Germline CDR1 and CDR2: SGHDN and FVKESK. With V trimmed by 1 base and J by 8 bases, 6 bases remained unmatched. The CDR3 covers 15 residues.

The CDR3 bases are TGCAGCGTTCTTGTCACTGAAGCTTTCTTT. Translating gives CSVLVTEAFF. The rearrangement joins TRBV29-1 to TRBJ1-1; D call uncertain. Trimming pared 5 bases from V and 4 bases from J, leaving 5 bases between. The CDR3 consists of 10 residues. Germline V gives CDR1 SQVTM, CDR2 ANQGSEA.

V usage is TRBV10-3 and J usage is TRBJ2-7, with D tentatively TRBD1 (5 bases). V shed 0 bases and J shed 7 bases, with 10 bases lying between them. CDR3 length equals 13 residues. The germline V gene has CDR1 ENHRY and CDR2 SYGVKD. The CDR3, as DNA: TGTGCCATCAGTGAGTCATGGGGCCAGGAGCAGTACTTC. Amino acid sequence: CAISESWGQEQYF.

The chain has TRBV7-9 and TRBJ1-1; 7 bases are shared with TRBD1. The CDR3 spans 15 residues. The germline CDR1 and CDR2 sequences are SEHNR and FQNEAQ (reference sequence). V lost 5 bases, J lost 3 bases, and 9 bases stayed unmatched. In DNA form, the CDR3 reads TGTGCCAGCAGCCCATGGACAGGTGTATACACTGAAGCTTTCTTT. Translating it yields CASSPWTGVYTEAFF.

The J gene is TRBJ2-7, the V gene TRBV5-4; a weak D match, TRBD1 (5 bases). The CDR3 extends over 15 amino acids. V was shortened by 0 bases and J by 6 bases, with 16 bases between the two germline ends. Germline V lookup: CDR1 SGHNT, CDR2 YYREEE (reference sequence). This chain's CDR3 is CASSLVGRGPLEQYF. The CDR3 DNA follows: TGTGCCAGCAGCTTGGTGGGTAGGGGCCCCCTCGAGCAGTACTTC.

This CDR3 is CASSPSGYEQYF. DNA of the CDR3: TGTGCCAGCAGCCCGTCCGGCTATGAGCAGTACTTC. This rearrangement joins TRBV7-9 to TRBJ2-7; D is unclear. The germline CDR1 and CDR2 sequences are SEHNR and FQNEAQ (reference sequence). The V end lost 5 bases, the J end lost 7 bases, and 12 bases lay between the germline ends. This CDR3 region has 12 residues.

This clonotype was observed a few times. The chain carries TRBV14 and TRBJ1-2, with D possibly TRBD1 on 6 matching bases. CDR1 is SGHDN, CDR2 FVKESK, per germline. Trimming pared 6 bases from V and 2 bases from J, leaving 10 bases between. The CDR3 extends over 13 amino acids. Here the CDR3 reads CASSPDRNYGYTF. CDR3 DNA: TGTGCCAGCAGTCCGGACAGAAACTATGGCTACACCTTC.

The chain carries TRBV7-3 and TRBJ1-2; D unclear. The CDR3 covers 13 residues. Looked up from germline, CDR1 is SGHTA and CDR2 is FQGTGA. V lost 5 bases and J 7 bases, leaving 14 bases between the germline ends. CDR3 region: CASSPQPAGGYTF. As DNA, the CDR3 is TGTGCCAGCAGCCCCCAACCCGCGGGTGGCTACACCTTC.

This clonotype was picked up a small number of times. The genes are TRBV4-2 and TRBJ2-2; a possible D gene is TRBD2 (5 bases). The CDR3 loop spans 15 amino acids. Trimming shortened V by 4 bases and J by 3 bases, and 12 bases separated the two germline ends. Germline-derived CDR1 and CDR2 are LGHNA and YNFKEQ. CDR3 residues: CASSLEERDTGELFF. The CDR3 coding sequence is TGTGCCAGCAGCCTGGAGGAGAGGGACACCGGGGAGCTGTTTTTT.

This sequence joins TRBV23-1 and TRBJ1-5; D unresolved. TRBV23-1 qualifies as an ORF whose function is uncertain. CDR3 length equals 16 residues. V shed 4 bases and J shed 0 bases, with 13 bases lying between them. CDR3 sequence (DNA): TGCGCCAGCAGTCTCAGGAATACCCATAGCAATCAGCCCCAGCATTTT. Protein sequence: CASSLRNTHSNQPQHF.

The chain has TRBV19 and TRBJ2-2, with D maybe TRBD1 (6 bases). CDR1 is LNHDA and CDR2 is SQIVND in the germline V gene (reference sequence). The CDR3 extends over 16 amino acids. Trimming stripped 3 bases from V and 2 bases from J, with 13 bases between. CDR3 nucleotide sequence: TGTGCCAGTAGTATGACGGGACACCTTAACACCGGGGAGCTGTTTTTT. This sequence encodes CASSMTGHLNTGELFF. Supplemented by reference TRBV19 and TRBJ2-2, the full variable domain reads DGGITQSPKYLFRKEGQNVTLSCEQNLNHDAMYWYRQDPGQGLRLIYYSQIVNDFQKGDIAEGYSVSREKKESFPLTVTSAQKNPTAFYLCASSMTGHLNTGELFFGEGSRLTVL.

V and J are TRBV18 and TRBJ1-6; D unresolved. The V gene lost 3 bases and the J gene lost 6 bases, with 12 bases spanning the gap. This CDR3 comprises 15 residues. Germline CDR1 is KGHSH and CDR2 is LQKENI. The DNA for the CDR3 is TGTGCCAGCTCACCTTCCGGTGGAGGTAATTCACCCCTCCACTTT. Its protein is CASSPSGGGNSPLHF. Filled out from reference TRBV18 and TRBJ1-6, the complete variable domain reads NAGVMQNPRHLVRRRGQEARLRCSPMKGHSHVYWYRQLPEEGLKFMVYLQKENIIDESGMPKERFSAEFPKEGPSILRIQQVVRGDSAAYFCASSPSGGGNSPLHFGNGTRLTVT.

V usage is TRBV6-2 or TRBV6-3 and J usage is TRBJ1-5, with D maybe TRBD1 (5 bases). The CDR3 contains 14 residues. Trimming removed 2 bases at V and 6 bases at J, with 11 bases between. Per the germline V gene, CDR1 is MNHEY and CDR2 is SVGEGT. The CDR3 DNA sequence: TGTGCCAGCAGTTACGTCGTCGGGACTCAGCCCCAGCATTTT. It codes for CASSYVVGTQPQHF.